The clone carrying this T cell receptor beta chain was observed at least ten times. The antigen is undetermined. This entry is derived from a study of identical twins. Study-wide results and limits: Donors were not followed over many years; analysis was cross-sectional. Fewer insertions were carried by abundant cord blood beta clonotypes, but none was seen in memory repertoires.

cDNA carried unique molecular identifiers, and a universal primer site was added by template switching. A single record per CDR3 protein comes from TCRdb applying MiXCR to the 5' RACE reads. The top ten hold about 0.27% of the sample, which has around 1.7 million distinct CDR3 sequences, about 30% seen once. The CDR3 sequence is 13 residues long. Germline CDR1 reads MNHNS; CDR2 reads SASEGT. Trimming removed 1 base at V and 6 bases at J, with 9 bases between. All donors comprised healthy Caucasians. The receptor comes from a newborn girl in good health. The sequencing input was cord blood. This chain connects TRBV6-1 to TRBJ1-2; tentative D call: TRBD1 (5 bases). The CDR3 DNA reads TGTGCCAGCAGTGAAGTAGGGGAGGATGGCTACACCTTC. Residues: CASSEVGEDGYTF.